Detailed here is one TCR beta chain. This sample is drawn from a study of blood T cell repertoires in COVID-19. Study-wide background: Sites in the United States, Italy and Spain provided acute and convalescent COVID-19 samples. PBMCs, B-cell-depleted T cells, or T cells provided the cDNA or gDNA that made up the material.

V was cut by 4 bases and J by 2 bases, with 9 bases left in between. The CDR3 totals 14 residues. Germline V gene sequence: CDR1 SGHTA, CDR2 FQGNSA. Method: immunoSEQ multiplex PCR; TCRdb's copy keeps in-frame clones and lacks some. The sample yields 150,000 to 200,000 clones, under 85% seen once. Material for sequencing was PBMCs or T cells enriched from blood (not recorded which). The chain recombines TRBV7-2 with TRBJ2-4, with D possibly being TRBD1 (6 bases). This TCR came from a man aged 45-65 years who had recovered from COVID-19. The CDR3 here is CASSSRGSKNIQYF. DNA of the CDR3: TGTGCCAGCAGCTCCAGGGGATCCAAAAACATTCAGTACTTC.